Here is one T cell receptor (beta chain) with its context. Its antigen is undetermined. This record belongs to a study of cytomegalovirus exposure and HLA in healthy donors. Study-level points and caveats: The productive fraction for most TCR beta V segments was about 87% or about 30% in an earlier analysis. Further analysis was carried out later, and it showed several of the most significant clusters appearing linked to common viral pathogens.

A multiplex PCR was run with 60 Vbeta primers and 13 Jbeta primers. Produced via immunoSEQ multiplex PCR; TCRdb's table is partial and in-frame only. The table records 180,000 or so clones, roughly 80% of them present only once. The CDR3 runs 15 residues. Germline V CDR1 and CDR2: MDHEN, SYDVKM. After removal of 6 bases from V and 6 bases from J, the junction contained 8 bases not matched to a gene. The sequencing input was PBMCs. This receptor was obtained from a woman aged 40 to 50 in good health and CMV-seropositive. The genes are TRBV28 and TRBJ2-1; 10 bases are shared with TRBD2. The CDR3: CASSSSGRASNEQFF. The CDR3 nucleotides are TGTGCCAGCAGCTCAAGCGGGAGGGCCAGCAATGAGCAGTTCTTC.